The clone carrying this TCR beta chain was detected a few times. Antigen: not known. 5'RACE with constant-segment primers built TCRalpha and TCRbeta cDNA libraries with UMIs. TCRdb re-called the 5' RACE reads through MiXCR, storing one row per CDR3 protein. The sample has 300,000 to 350,000 distinct CDR3 sequences, approximately 14% seen once; the top ten hold about a fifth. These data belong to a study of T-cell memory formation after mild COVID-19. Whole-study results and caveats: Pre-infection memory carried some responding clones, suggesting that cross-reactive memory joined. Later expanders leaned toward CD4+, whereas clones contracting from day 15 to 85 were balanced CD4/CD8.

What was sequenced was PBMCs or a T cell subset sorted from them (not recorded which). The TCR was taken from a young man who had mild COVID-19 (a few samples of this study predate the infection). Cell type and time point are not known.

The CDR3 region has the DNA TGTGCCAGCAGTCCCGGGACAGGTCTGAGGCCCCAGCATTTT. It encodes CASSPGTGLRPQHF. The rearrangement links TRBV7-9 to TRBJ1-5; 8 nucleotides line up with TRBD1. The CDR3 is 14 residues long. CDR1 is SEHNR and CDR2 is FQNEAQ in the germline V gene (reference sequence). J gave up 9 bases and V 6 bases, and 10 bases lay outside the gene matches.